The clone carrying this T cell receptor beta chain was seen many times. The antigen is unknown. Time point denoted: sample taken at primary tumor resection. Unsorted tumor, nontumor lung tissue or cryopreserved PBMC supplied the whole RNA. Around 68 TRACERx patients with early, untreated non-small cell lung cancer donated samples. The source of the sample is a study of spatial heterogeneity in lung cancer. The wider study: Sequence detection consistently recorded a greater number of beta-chain than alpha-chain sequences.

In the library, each TCR cDNA molecule bore its own unique molecular identifier. TCRdb analysed the 5' RACE reads with MiXCR anew, one entry per CDR3 protein. Of 40,000 to 45,000 distinct CDR3 sequences listed, around 13% are singletons. Study-wide points: In blood, ubiquitous expanded tumor TCRs appeared more at resection than follow-up.

The CDR3 has 17 amino acids. The germline CDR1 and CDR2 sequences are LGHDT and YNNKEL (reference sequence). With V trimmed by 0 bases and J by 1 base, 5 bases remained unmatched. Sequencing was performed on PBMCs, taken at surgery. This receptor was taken from a male donor with early-stage non-small cell lung cancer. The chain has TRBV3-1 and TRBJ2-5; 10 bases agree with TRBD2. Here the CDR3 reads CASSQEKTSGRQETQYF. The CDR3 nucleotides read TGTGCCAGCAGCCAAGAGAAGACTAGCGGGCGCCAAGAGACCCAGTACTTC.